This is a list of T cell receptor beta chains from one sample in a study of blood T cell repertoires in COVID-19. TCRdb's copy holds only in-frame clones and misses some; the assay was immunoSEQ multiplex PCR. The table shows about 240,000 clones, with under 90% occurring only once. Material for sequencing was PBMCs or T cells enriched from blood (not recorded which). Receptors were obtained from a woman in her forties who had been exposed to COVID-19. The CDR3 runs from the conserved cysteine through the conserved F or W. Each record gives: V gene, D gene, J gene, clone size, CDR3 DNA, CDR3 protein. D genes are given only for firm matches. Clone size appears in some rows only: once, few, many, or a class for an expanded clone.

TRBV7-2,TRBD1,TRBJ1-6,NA,TGTGCCAGCAGCTTAGAGTCGACAGGGGGCTCTTCACCCCTCCACTTT,CASSLESTGGSSPLHF
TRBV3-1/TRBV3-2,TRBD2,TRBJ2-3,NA,TGTGCCAGCAGCCAAGAGGGTGGGGCGGGGGGCACAGATACGCAGTATTTT,CASSQEGGAGGTDTQYF
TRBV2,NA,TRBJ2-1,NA,TGTGCCAGCAGTGAGGAGGGCTCCTACAATGAGCAGTTCTTC,CASSEEGSYNEQFF
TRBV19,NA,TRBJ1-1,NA,TGTGCCAGTAACGTCGGCCTGACAGGACTGAACACTGAAGCTTTCTTT,CASNVGLTGLNTEAFF
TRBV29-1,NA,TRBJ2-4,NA,TGCAGCGTTGAGATTCAGGGGCAAAACATTCAGTACTTC,CSVEIQGQNIQYF
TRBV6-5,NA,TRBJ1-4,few,TGTGCCAGCAGCTTACGGGGGGCGGTCGAAAAACTGTTTTTT,CASSLRGAVEKLFF
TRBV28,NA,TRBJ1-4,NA,TGTGCCAGTCGGGGGGTTTATAATGAAAAACTGTTTTTT,CASRGVYNEKLFF
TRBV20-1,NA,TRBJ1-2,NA,TGCAGTGCTAGTTCAGGGCGTGAGGGCTACACCTTC,CSASSGREGYTF
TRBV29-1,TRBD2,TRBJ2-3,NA,TGCAGCGTTGTCAAGCGGGGGGCCGATATCCGCACAGATACGCAGTATTTT,CSVVKRGADIRTDTQYF
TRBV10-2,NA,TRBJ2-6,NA,TGCGCCAGCAGTGAGTCGGCACCCTCTGGGGCCAACGTCCTGACTTTC,CASSESAPSGANVLTF
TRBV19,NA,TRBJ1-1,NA,TGTGCCAGTAGTGTTTTGGTGAGCACTGAAGCTTTCTTT,CASSVLVSTEAFF
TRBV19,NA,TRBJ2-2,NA,TGTGCCAGTAGTAGGTGGCCCGGGGAGCTGTTTTTT,CASSRWPGELFF
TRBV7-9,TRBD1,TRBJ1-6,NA,TGTGCCAGCAGCTTGACAGGGGAAGAGTCACCCCTCCACTTT,CASSLTGEESPLHF
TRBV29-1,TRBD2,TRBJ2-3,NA,TGCAGCGTTGATGGGGGGGTAAGCACAGATACGCAGTATTTT,CSVDGGVSTDTQYF
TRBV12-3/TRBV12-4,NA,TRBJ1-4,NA,TGTGCCAGCAGACGAGAAACTAATGAAAAACTGTTTTTT,CASRRETNEKLFF
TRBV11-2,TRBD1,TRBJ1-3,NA,TGTGCCAGCAGCCGACAGGGCCTCTCTGGAAACACCATATATTTT,CASSRQGLSGNTIYF
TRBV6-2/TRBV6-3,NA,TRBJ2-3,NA,TGTGCCAGCAGTTCATACAGGGTTGGTACAGATACGCAGTATTTT,CASSSYRVGTDTQYF
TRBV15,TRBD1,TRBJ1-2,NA,TGTGCCACCAGCAGATCCGACAGGGACACTTATGGCTACACCTTC,CATSRSDRDTYGYTF
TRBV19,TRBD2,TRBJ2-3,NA,TGTGCCAGTAGTATTATGGGCGGCGGGGGGGCCGATACGCAGTATTTT,CASSIMGGGGADTQYF
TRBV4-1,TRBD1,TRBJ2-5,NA,TGCGCCAGCAGCCAAGATAGGACAGGGGGCCGGCAAGAGACCCAGTACTTC,CASSQDRTGGRQETQYF
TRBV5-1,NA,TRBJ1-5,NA,TGCGCCACCCCTGGCCGAATTCAGCCCCAGCATTTT,CATPGRIQPQHF
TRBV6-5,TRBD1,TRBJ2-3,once,TGTGCCAGCAGTTGGGGACAGGGGGCAGATACGCAGTATTTT,CASSWGQGADTQYF
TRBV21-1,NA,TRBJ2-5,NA,TGTGCCAGCAGCAAAGATGGGGCGCTTCAAGAGACCCAGTACTTC,CASSKDGALQETQYF
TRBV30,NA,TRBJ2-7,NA,TGTGCCTGGAGTGTACACGCGGCAGAGCAGTACTTC,CAWSVHAAEQYF
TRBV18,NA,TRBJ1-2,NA,TGTGCCAGCTCACCTAGTAGATCCTATGGCTACACCTTC,CASSPSRSYGYTF
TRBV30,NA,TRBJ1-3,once,TGTGCCTGGAGGTATCGGAGCTCTGGAAACACCATATATTTT,CAWRYRSSGNTIYF
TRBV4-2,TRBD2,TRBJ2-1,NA,TGTGCCAGCAGCCAAGATGAAACTAGCGGGGCGTACAATGAGCAGTTCTTC,CASSQDETSGAYNEQFF
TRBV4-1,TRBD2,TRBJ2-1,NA,TGCGCCAGCAGCCCTTCAGTAGCGGGGATCTACAATGAGCAGTTCTTC,CASSPSVAGIYNEQFF
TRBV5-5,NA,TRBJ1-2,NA,TGTGCCAGCAGCCAAACCACGGGACACAACTATGGCTACACCTTC,CASSQTTGHNYGYTF
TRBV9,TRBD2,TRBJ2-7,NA,TGTGCCAGCAGCGCCACCCGGGGTAGCGGGGTTAACGAGCAGTACTTC,CASSATRGSGVNEQYF
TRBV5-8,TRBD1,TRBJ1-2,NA,TGTGCCAGCAGCTCCAGGACAGGGTCCTATGGCTACACCTTC,CASSSRTGSYGYTF
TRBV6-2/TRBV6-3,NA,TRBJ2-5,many,TGTGCCAGCACCCCCCGGTTGGGCGGGGAGACCCAGTACTTC,CASTPRLGGETQYF
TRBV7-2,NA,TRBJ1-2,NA,TGTGCCAGCAGCTTAGCCTGGGACTTCGGCTATGGCTACACCTTC,CASSLAWDFGYGYTF
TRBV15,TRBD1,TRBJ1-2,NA,TGTGCCACCAGCAGAGTGGGGGGGACAGGTGCAAACTATGGCTACACCTTC,CATSRVGGTGANYGYTF
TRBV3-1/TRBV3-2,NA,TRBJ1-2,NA,TGTGCCAGCAGCCATTCCCGGGGGGGGGTGAATGGCTACACCTTC,CASSHSRGGVNGYTF
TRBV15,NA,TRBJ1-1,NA,TGTGCCACCAGCCTAGTCAGGGGTGAGACTGAAGCTTTCTTT,CATSLVRGETEAFF
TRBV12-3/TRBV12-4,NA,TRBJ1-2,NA,TGTGCCAGCAGTCCTGGGGCCCACTATGGCTACACCTTC,CASSPGAHYGYTF
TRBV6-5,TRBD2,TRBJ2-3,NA,TGTGCCAGCAGACCCGGGACTAGCGCGACAGATACGCAGTATTTT,CASRPGTSATDTQYF
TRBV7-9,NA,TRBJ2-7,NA,TGTGCCAGCAGCTTAAACCAGGGGTCCTACGAGCAGTACTTC,CASSLNQGSYEQYF
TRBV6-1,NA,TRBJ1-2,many,TGTGCCAGCAGTGAAAGTCCATTAGACTACACCTTC,CASSESPLDYTF